The T cell receptor (beta chain) described here comes from a study of control samples from healthy donors and cancer patients (dated by TCRdb to about 2020). The method was the immunoSEQ multiplex PCR assay. This is the immuneACCESS table as TCRdb keeps it, with only in-frame sequences that have V and J called. A part of the clones is gone; compared with another copy, unresolved V genes explain less than half, and the rest is unexplained. Across this sample there are 150,000 to 200,000 clones, with around 91% seen only once. Of the sample, more than 1.3% falls within the top ten clones. CDR1 is given as SGHRS and CDR2 as YFSETQ, both from the germline V gene. Trimming removed 0 bases from V and 5 bases from J, leaving 14 bases between the germline ends. The CDR3 covers 15 residues, taking in both the cysteine and the phenylalanine. This entry keeps only the CDR3 DNA: 45 bases, framed from base 1.

This clone was observed once. Its antigen remains unidentified. Per-base qualities were not stored, and no clone one base away is much larger. This clonotype originated in a woman aged 45 to 65 in good health. Sequencing input: blood. The chain uses TRBV5-1 and TRBJ2-5; a tentative D call is TRBD1 (5 bases match). The CDR3 sequence is CASSLAVSGAETQYF. In nucleotides, the sequence is TGCGCCAGCAGCTTGGCCGTAAGTGGGGCTGAGACCCAGTACTTC.